This record concerns one T cell receptor (beta chain) sequence. The antigen is unknown. The method was immunoSEQ multiplex PCR; TCRdb's version includes in-frame clones alone and lacks a portion of them. The sample records about 150,000 clones, roughly 90% being singletons. These data belong to a study of cytomegalovirus exposure and HLA in healthy donors. The CDR3 runs to 17 residues. CDR1 and CDR2 from the germline V gene are SQVTM and ANQGSEA. The V end lost 3 bases, the J end lost 5 bases, and 25 bases lay between the germline ends. Points from the study as a whole: In vitro confirmation showed a few CMV-associated chains to be CMV antigen specific. For most TCR sequences rarity was the rule, although some public TCRs occurred in many donors. The classifier reportedly diagnosed cytomegalovirus status with high specificity and sensitivity.

The study drew the donors from its roughly 120-subject validation cohort, separate from the roughly 670-subject first cohort. Specimen: PBMCs. The chain is built from TRBV29-1 and TRBJ1-1; possibly TRBD1 for D (5 bases). The receptor's source is a man aged 18 to 35 in good health and CMV-seropositive. DNA for the CDR3: TGCAGCGTTGATTATTTGTCGGGGGATTTTTTAGGGACTGAAGCTTTCTTT. Its protein product is CSVDYLSGDFLGTEAFF.